Here is one T cell receptor beta chain with its context. In the original analysis: Estimation of nucleated cell counts was performed using reference gene primer amplification. Using immunoSEQ multiplex PCR, the repertoire was profiled, and TCRdb retains in-frame clones only, with some absent. V, J and clone size are taken as reported in that table, and D and trimming were inferred from the DNA itself. The sample has approximately 77,000 clones; around 88% are singletons. The sample belongs to a study of blood T cell repertoires in COVID-19. In the study overall: The samples span acute and convalescent COVID-19 from the United States, Italy and Spain. From T cells, B-cell-depleted T cells, or PBMCs came the material, which was cDNA or gDNA.

Germline assignment: CDR1 SGHRS and CDR2 YFSETQ. V dropped 4 bases and J dropped 8; count of bases not matched to a gene: 11. The CDR3 runs to 15 residues. The J gene is TRBJ1-4, the V gene TRBV5-1; 7 bases line up with TRBD1. The receptor comes from a woman of 80 years or more with acute or convalescent COVID-19. The sample was peripheral blood. CDR3 sequence: CASSPDRTGGEKLFF. In nucleotides, the CDR3 is TGCGCCAGCAGCCCCGACAGGACAGGAGGGGAAAAACTGTTTTTT.